Listed below are T cell receptor beta chains from one sample, sequenced in a study of long-term antiretroviral therapy in people with HIV. Produced via immunoSEQ multiplex PCR; TCRdb's table is partial and in-frame only. The sample gives about 18,000 clones, 91% of which show up once; approximately 9.5% is in the top ten. The specimen was unsorted PBMCs, collected 3 years after starting antiretroviral therapy. These receptors all stem from a man aged 50-60 years with HIV. CDR3s include the opening cysteine and the closing phenylalanine or tryptophan. The D gene is left open where the match is weak. Clone size is given for some rows only: seen once, a few or many times, or a class if the clone is expanded.

d_gene: -
j_gene: TRBJ1-2
abundance: few
len: 12
v_gene: TRBV6-5
CDR3aa: CASSAAWSGYTF
CDR3nt: TGTGCCAGCAGTGCAGCATGGTCCGGCTACACCTTC

d_gene: -
j_gene: TRBJ2-7
abundance: -
len: 15
v_gene: TRBV28
CDR3aa: CASKISRTSSYEQYF
CDR3nt: TGTGCCAGCAAAATCTCCCGGACAAGCTCCTACGAGCAGTACTTC

d_gene: TRBD1
j_gene: TRBJ1-2
abundance: -
len: 14
v_gene: TRBV27
CDR3aa: CASSLRTGGHGYTF
CDR3nt: TGTGCCAGCAGTTTACGGACAGGGGGGCATGGCTACACCTTC

d_gene: -
j_gene: TRBJ1-1
abundance: large
len: 13
v_gene: TRBV19
CDR3aa: CASRLTGNTEAFF
CDR3nt: TGTGCCAGTAGACTAACAGGGAACACTGAAGCTTTCTTT

d_gene: TRBD1
j_gene: TRBJ2-1
abundance: -
len: 15
v_gene: TRBV18
CDR3aa: CASSSDRGLRNEQFF
CDR3nt: TGTGCCAGCTCATCGGACAGGGGGCTTAGGAATGAGCAGTTCTTC

d_gene: -
j_gene: TRBJ2-7
abundance: -
len: 15
v_gene: TRBV11-1
CDR3aa: CASSSDSLEAYEQYF
CDR3nt: TGTGCCAGCAGCTCAGACAGCCTGGAGGCCTACGAGCAGTACTTC

d_gene: -
j_gene: TRBJ2-3
abundance: once
len: 15
v_gene: TRBV4-1
CDR3aa: CASSRQQGSTDTQYF
CDR3nt: TGCGCCAGCAGTCGACAACAGGGAAGCACAGATACGCAGTATTTT

d_gene: -
j_gene: TRBJ1-4
abundance: -
len: 14
v_gene: TRBV7-2
CDR3aa: CASSTGLNVEKLFF
CDR3nt: TGTGCCAGCAGCACAGGGTTAAACGTTGAAAAACTGTTTTTT

d_gene: -
j_gene: TRBJ1-4
abundance: -
len: 13
v_gene: TRBV6-5
CDR3aa: CASSWARGEKLFF
CDR3nt: TGTGCCAGCAGTTGGGCCCGGGGGGAAAAACTGTTTTTT

d_gene: TRBD1
j_gene: TRBJ1-2
abundance: few
len: 13
v_gene: TRBV10-2
CDR3aa: CASSESTGVGYTF
CDR3nt: TGCGCCAGCAGTGAGTCGACAGGGGTTGGCTACACCTTC

d_gene: -
j_gene: TRBJ2-3
abundance: -
len: 12
v_gene: TRBV10-3
CDR3aa: CAIGTSTDTQYF
CDR3nt: TGTGCCATCGGGACTTCCACAGATACGCAGTATTTT

d_gene: -
j_gene: TRBJ2-3
abundance: once
len: 15
v_gene: TRBV6-1
CDR3aa: CASSRWVSSTDTQYF
CDR3nt: TGTGCCAGCAGTAGATGGGTTTCTAGCACAGATACGCAGTATTTT

d_gene: -
j_gene: TRBJ2-7
abundance: -
len: 12
v_gene: TRBV19
CDR3aa: CASSAGKSEQYF
CDR3nt: TGTGCCAGTAGCGCAGGGAAGTCCGAGCAGTACTTC

d_gene: -
j_gene: TRBJ2-7
abundance: -
len: 14
v_gene: TRBV7-2
CDR3aa: CASSLFGRAYEQYF
CDR3nt: TGTGCCAGCAGCCTCTTCGGCAGGGCCTACGAGCAGTACTTC

d_gene: -
j_gene: TRBJ2-2
abundance: -
len: 17
v_gene: TRBV4-1
CDR3aa: CASSQLALALDTGELFF
CDR3nt: TGCGCCAGCAGCCAACTGGCTCTAGCCCTAGACACCGGGGAGCTGTTTTTT

d_gene: -
j_gene: TRBJ1-1
abundance: -
len: 12
v_gene: TRBV29-1
CDR3aa: CSVEEGYTEAFF
CDR3nt: TGCAGCGTTGAAGAGGGGTACACTGAAGCTTTCTTT

d_gene: -
j_gene: TRBJ1-1
abundance: -
len: 13
v_gene: TRBV29-1
CDR3aa: CSGRFRANTEAFF
CDR3nt: TGCAGCGGGCGGTTCCGGGCCAACACTGAAGCTTTCTTT

d_gene: -
j_gene: TRBJ1-2
abundance: once
len: 14
v_gene: TRBV5-4
CDR3aa: CASSDSLTTYGYTF
CDR3nt: TGTGCCAGCAGCGATTCACTTACCACCTATGGCTACACCTTC

d_gene: -
j_gene: TRBJ1-1
abundance: -
len: 13
v_gene: TRBV6-6
CDR3aa: CAISGKGGTEAFF
CDR3nt: TGTGCCATCTCAGGGAAGGGAGGTACTGAAGCTTTCTTT

d_gene: TRBD1
j_gene: TRBJ1-2
abundance: -
len: 13
v_gene: TRBV5-4
CDR3aa: CASSYGTADGYTF
CDR3nt: TGTGCCAGCAGCTACGGGACAGCTGATGGCTACACCTTC

d_gene: -
j_gene: TRBJ1-4
abundance: -
len: 13
v_gene: TRBV29-1
CDR3aa: CSVGQGRNEKLFF
CDR3nt: TGCAGCGTTGGGCAGGGGAGGAATGAAAAACTGTTTTTT

d_gene: TRBD1
j_gene: TRBJ1-2
abundance: -
len: 13
v_gene: TRBV6-1
CDR3aa: CASQPGGDYGYTF
CDR3nt: TGTGCCAGCCAGCCAGGGGGAGACTATGGCTACACCTTC

d_gene: TRBD2
j_gene: TRBJ2-3
abundance: -
len: 16
v_gene: TRBV7-9
CDR3aa: CASSLQAGGSTDTQYF
CDR3nt: TGTGCCAGCAGCTTACAGGCGGGGGGAAGCACAGATACGCAGTATTTT

d_gene: -
j_gene: TRBJ2-7
abundance: -
len: 14
v_gene: TRBV7-8
CDR3aa: CASSLGDTSYEQYF
CDR3nt: TGTGCCAGCAGCTTAGGGGACACCTCCTACGAGCAGTACTTC

d_gene: -
j_gene: TRBJ1-1
abundance: once
len: 14
v_gene: TRBV9
CDR3aa: CASSPLWGNTEAFF
CDR3nt: TGTGCCAGCAGCCCCCTCTGGGGGAACACTGAAGCTTTCTTT

d_gene: TRBD1
j_gene: TRBJ2-7
abundance: -
len: 13
v_gene: TRBV5-5
CDR3aa: CASSLGTGGEQYF
CDR3nt: TGTGCCAGCAGCTTGGGGACAGGGGGTGAGCAGTACTTC

d_gene: -
j_gene: TRBJ1-3
abundance: -
len: 14
v_gene: TRBV27
CDR3aa: CASRTGPSGNTIYF
CDR3nt: TGTGCCAGCAGGACCGGACCCTCTGGAAACACCATATATTTT

d_gene: TRBD1
j_gene: TRBJ1-1
abundance: once
len: 15
v_gene: TRBV27
CDR3aa: CASSLSRTGDTEAFF
CDR3nt: TGTGCCAGCAGTTTATCTCGGACAGGGGACACTGAAGCTTTCTTT

d_gene: -
j_gene: TRBJ1-4
abundance: -
len: 16
v_gene: TRBV28
CDR3aa: CASSLFTAATNEKLFF
CDR3nt: TGTGCCAGCAGTCTCTTTACGGCAGCAACTAATGAAAAACTGTTTTTT

d_gene: TRBD2
j_gene: TRBJ2-3
abundance: -
len: 15
v_gene: TRBV7-2
CDR3aa: CASSPLAGGTDTQYF
CDR3nt: TGTGCCAGCAGCCCCTTGGCGGGGGGGACAGATACGCAGTATTTT

d_gene: -
j_gene: TRBJ2-3
abundance: -
len: 15
v_gene: TRBV2
CDR3aa: CASSARGSNTDTQYF
CDR3nt: TGTGCCAGCAGTGCGAGGGGCTCTAACACAGATACGCAGTATTTT

d_gene: TRBD1
j_gene: TRBJ2-2
abundance: -
len: 16
v_gene: TRBV29-1
CDR3aa: CSVAEGALDGTGELFF
CDR3nt: TGCAGCGTTGCTGAGGGGGCGCTGGACGGCACCGGGGAGCTGTTTTTT

d_gene: -
j_gene: TRBJ2-4
abundance: -
len: 13
v_gene: TRBV19
CDR3aa: CASSIDLRGAEYF
CDR3nt: TGTGCCAGTAGTATAGATCTTCGGGGAGCAGAGTACTTC

d_gene: TRBD1
j_gene: TRBJ2-1
abundance: -
len: 17
v_gene: TRBV4-3
CDR3aa: CASSQGRQGSSYNEQFF
CDR3nt: TGCGCCAGCAGCCAAGGAAGACAGGGGAGCTCCTACAATGAGCAGTTCTTC

d_gene: TRBD1
j_gene: TRBJ2-2
abundance: -
len: 17
v_gene: TRBV11-2
CDR3aa: CASSFSTGQGAAGELFF
CDR3nt: TGTGCCAGCAGCTTTAGTACCGGACAGGGGGCGGCCGGGGAGCTGTTTTTT

d_gene: -
j_gene: TRBJ1-5
abundance: -
len: 15
v_gene: TRBV5-3
CDR3aa: CARSLANKGNQPQHF
CDR3nt: TGTGCCAGAAGCTTGGCGAATAAAGGGAATCAGCCCCAGCATTTT

d_gene: -
j_gene: TRBJ1-4
abundance: -
len: 15
v_gene: TRBV5-1
CDR3aa: CASSSQGSWGEKLFF
CDR3nt: TGCGCCAGCAGCTCACAGGGAAGTTGGGGTGAAAAACTGTTTTTT